This T cell receptor (beta chain) was identified in a study of human T cells and chemical hapten exposure. Study details: Largely, small differences in pooled library volume made per-sample TCR yields vary.

The CDR3 spans 14 residues. As for time point: pre-sensitization, week 0. Treatment here: therapeutic diphenylcyclopropenone sensitization with weekly scalp DPC. Study-wide findings and caveats: Those TCRs sitting above 1 in 1000 frequency stayed the same with DPC sensitization.

This clonotype has only a few counts. Its specificity is unknown. TCRdb re-analysed the RACE reads in MiXCR, keeping a single row per CDR3 protein. The table lists about 120,000 distinct CDR3 sequences, approximately 12% of them singletons. The receptor was derived from a woman between 18 and 30 years old with alopecia areata. Some clones in this sample may be carry-over from other donors' samples. The chain couples TRBV12-2 to TRBJ1-4. TRBV12-2 is deemed a pseudogene. Sequenced here: whole blood, sampled in connection with sensitization to the hapten diphenylcyclopropenone (DPC). The CDR3 loop reads CASRAAGLNEKLFF. The DNA of the CDR3 is TGTGCAAGTCGCGCGGCAGGACTTAATGAAAAACTGTTTTTT.